This record concerns one TCR beta chain sequence. The antigen remains unidentified. In the naive CD8 group, cells lacked CD45RO and were positively selected for CCR7, so terminally differentiated effector memory CD45RA+ cells were left out. These data belong to a study of shared clonotypes between healthy human individuals. J lost 8 bases, V lost 1 base, and 19 bases had no gene match. The CDR3 contains 18 residues. Germline CDR1 is MGHRA and CDR2 is YSYEKL. Produced via immunoSEQ multiplex PCR; TCRdb's table is partial and in-frame only. The table lists about 2.1 million clones, just over 90% of them singletons. Overall study results and limits: The study sampled only blood, and tissue repertoires likely differ.

What was sequenced was naive CD8+ T cells from PBMCs. The chain uses TRBV4-1 and TRBJ1-2; the match to TRBD1 covers 7 bases. The source is a man aged 18 to 30 in good health. Some clones in this sample may be carry-over from other donors' samples. The CDR3 sequence: CASSQAHREGGLFWGYTF. The CDR3, as DNA: TGCGCCAGCAGCCAAGCCCACCGAGAAGGGGGCTTATTCTGGGGCTACACCTTC.